These 24 T cell receptor beta chains originate from one sample sequenced in a study of CD8 T cells in Susac syndrome. With random hexamers, reverse transcription was performed on about 0.5 to 1 ug of RNA. TCRdb used MiXCR to reprocess the immunoSEQ multiplex PCR reads, holding one entry per CDR3 protein. The sample lists about 280,000 distinct CDR3 sequences, roughly 84% occurring once. Sequenced material: CD8+ T cells from PBMCs. The receptors derive from a human donor with multiple sclerosis.

This clonotype was seen only once. This rearrangement joins TRBV28 to TRBJ2-3; D is ambiguous. Trimming removed 3 bases at V and 5 bases at J, with 15 bases between. CDR3 length: 15 residues. CDR1 MDHEN and CDR2 SYDVKM come from the germline V gene. This chain's CDR3 is CASSFYGPWGDTQYF. CDR3 nucleotides: TGTGCCAGCAGTTTTTACGGGCCCTGGGGAGATACGCAGTATTTT.

In its sample, this clonotype was seen a few times. V is TRBV27 and J is TRBJ2-7; tentative D call: TRBD2 (5 bases). The CDR3 runs to 11 residues. The ends were cut back, 4 bases at V and 7 bases at J, with 8 bases in the middle. In germline, CDR1 is MNHEY, CDR2 SMNVEV (reference sequence). The CDR3 loop reads CASSSSGEQYF. Here the CDR3 DNA reads TGTGCCAGCAGTTCAAGCGGAGAGCAGTACTTC.

In this sample, this clonotype turned up a few times. The chain is built from TRBV27 and TRBJ1-1, with no clear D. V was trimmed by 3 bases and J by 1 base, leaving 6 bases between them. The CDR3 is made up of 13 amino acids. In germline, CDR1 is MNHEY, CDR2 SMNVEV (reference sequence). In DNA form, the CDR3 reads TGTGCCAGCAGTTTTTCAGGGAACACTGAAGCTTTCTTT. Translating gives CASSFSGNTEAFF.

This chain joins TRBV29-1 and TRBJ2-7; D unresolved. Trimming removed 3 bases at V and 4 bases at J, with 13 bases between. This CDR3 is 13 amino acids long. The germline CDR1 and CDR2 sequences are SQVTM and ANQGSEA. The CDR3 here is CSVELRMGYEQYF. CDR3 coding DNA: TGCAGCGTTGAGCTTAGAATGGGGTACGAGCAGTACTTC.

The V and J genes are TRBV6-9 and TRBJ2-1; no clear D gene. Looked up from germline, CDR1 is MNHGY and CDR2 is SVAAGI. V gave up 6 bases and J gave up 15 bases, with 12 bases separating them. The length of the CDR3 is 10 residues. The CDR3 sequence is CASSSRVRFF. Written as DNA, the CDR3 is TGTGCCAGCAGCTCCCGGGTGAGGTTCTTC.

This chain connects TRBV29-1 to TRBJ2-7, with TRBD2 matching 12 bases. The germline gives CDR1 SQVTM, CDR2 ANQGSEA. There are 16 residues in the CDR3. With V trimmed by 5 bases and J by 4 bases, 12 bases remained unmatched. CDR3 coding DNA: TGCAGCGTTAAAATACTAGCGGGAGGCTCTGGTTACGAGCAGTACTTC. Residues: CSVKILAGGSGYEQYF.

CDR3: CSVARIYTEAFF. The CDR3 DNA sequence: TGCAGCGTTGCCCGGATATACACTGAAGCTTTCTTT. The chain carries TRBV29-1 and TRBJ1-1, with no clear D. Trimming cost V 4 bases and J 3 bases, with 9 bases left between them. Germline CDR1 reads SQVTM; CDR2 reads ANQGSEA. The CDR3 has 12 residues.

V gene TRBV27 combines with J gene TRBJ1-5; no clear D gene. The CDR3 is 14 residues long. The germline gives CDR1 MNHEY, CDR2 SMNVEV (reference sequence). V lost 6 bases and J 0 bases, leaving 9 bases between the germline ends. CDR3 coding DNA: TGTGCCAGCAGGACCGGAGTTAGCAATCAGCCCCAGCATTTT. Translation gives CASRTGVSNQPQHF.

The chain employs TRBV29-1 and TRBJ1-2; D is unresolved. Germline loops: CDR1 SQVTM, CDR2 ANQGSEA. Trimming stripped 6 bases from V and 7 bases from J, with 21 bases between. The CDR3 runs to 14 residues. CDR3 region: CSVAGPGRDRGYTF. CDR3 in DNA: TGCAGCGTCGCCGGGCCCGGTAGGGATCGTGGCTACACCTTC.

CDR3: CASSSTELRIGTDTQYF. Here the CDR3 DNA reads TGTGCCAGCAGCTCCACAGAATTGAGGATAGGCACAGATACGCAGTATTTT. The chain couples TRBV28 to TRBJ2-3; D not certain. The ends were cut back, 6 bases at V and 1 base at J, with 20 bases in the middle. CDR1 MDHEN and CDR2 SYDVKM come from the germline V gene. The CDR3 spans 17 residues.

The CDR3 protein is CASSPETYNEQFF. The CDR3 region has the DNA TGTGCCAGCAGCCCGGAGACTTACAATGAGCAGTTCTTC. This chain joins TRBV5-6 and TRBJ2-1; D is ambiguous. Germline-derived CDR1 and CDR2 are SGHDT and YYEEEE. V was trimmed by 4 bases and J by 4 bases, leaving 9 bases between them. The length of the CDR3 is 13 residues.

The CDR3 loop is CASSQDRTFRDEQYF. Written as DNA, the CDR3 is TGCGCCAGCAGCCAAGACCGGACTTTCCGGGACGAGCAGTACTTC. The chain joins TRBV4-1 to TRBJ2-7, with D perhaps matching TRBD2 (5 bases). The length of the CDR3 is 15 residues. The V gene's germline CDR1 is MGHRA and CDR2 YSYEKL. V was pared by 0 bases and J by 5 bases, with 14 bases between.

V and J are TRBV30 and TRBJ1-1, with no clear D. The V gene's germline CDR1 is GTSNPN and CDR2 SVGIG (reference sequence). The CDR3 loop spans 16 amino acids. V gave up 2 bases and J gave up 6 bases, with 22 bases separating them. DNA of the CDR3: TGTGCCTGGAGTAAGCGGAGGGAGTCACTTTACGCTGAAGCTTTCTTT. Translated: CAWSKRRESLYAEAFF. Supplemented by reference TRBV30 and TRBJ1-1, the full variable domain reads SQTIHQWPATLVQPVGSPLSLECTVEGTSNPNLYWYRQAAGRGLQLLFYSVGIGQISSEVPQNLSASRPQDRQFILSSKKLLLSDSGFYLCAWSKRRESLYAEAFFGQGTRLTVV.

The chain carries TRBV28 and TRBJ1-5, with 7 bases fitting TRBD1. The CDR3 length is 15 residues. In germline, CDR1 is MDHEN, CDR2 SYDVKM. Trimming took 6 bases from V and 4 from J; bases not matched to a gene: 9. The CDR3 region has the DNA TGTGCCAGCAGCCTTGGGACAGCCTTGAATCAGCCCCAGCATTTT. Translation gives CASSLGTALNQPQHF.

This clonotype was recorded once. The chain recombines TRBV9 with TRBJ1-3; D is perhaps TRBD1 (5 bases). V was pared by 3 bases and J by 8 bases, with 18 bases between. Germline V gene lookup returns CDR1 SGDLS and CDR2 YYNGEE. CDR3 length: 15 amino acids. The CDR3 loop reads CASSESGTAMDTIYF. The CDR3 coding sequence is TGTGCCAGCAGCGAGTCCGGGACGGCAATGGACACCATATATTTT.

The V call is TRBV6-1, the J call TRBJ2-7; 7 bases match TRBD1. The CDR3 contains 18 residues. Trimming cost V 6 bases and J 0 bases; bases outside gene matches: 17. Germline values: CDR1 MNHNS, CDR2 SASEGT. CDR3 loop: CASRDRIGFLRSSYEQYF. The CDR3 nucleotides are TGTGCCAGCAGGGACAGGATTGGTTTCTTAAGGAGCTCCTACGAGCAGTACTTC.

This sequence joins TRBV12-3 or TRBV12-4 and TRBJ1-5; D is uncertain. V was cut by 4 bases and J by 2 bases, with 15 bases left in between. The CDR3 has 16 amino acids. The CDR3 nucleotides are TGTGCCAGCAGTTCGGGTTGGTCGTTCGGCAATCAGCCCCAGCATTTT. Translated: CASSSGWSFGNQPQHF.

This clonotype was recorded once. The CDR3, as DNA: TGTGCCAGCAGCACCCGACTAGCGGGAGCGGGAGAGACCCAGTACTTC. Protein product: CASSTRLAGAGETQYF. The chain joins TRBV13 to TRBJ2-5; 12 positions match TRBD2. V trimming: 5 bases; J trimming: 4 bases; junction bases outside the gene matches: 8. This CDR3 has 16 amino acids. CDR1 is PRHDT, CDR2 FYEKMQ, per germline (reference sequence).

This clonotype was recorded only once. This rearrangement joins TRBV28 to TRBJ2-7, with D possibly TRBD2 on 5 matching bases. This CDR3 region has 16 residues. Trimming removed 3 bases from V and 0 bases from J, with 15 bases in between. The V gene's germline CDR1 is MDHEN and CDR2 SYDVKM. The CDR3 DNA is TGTGCCAGCAGTTTTGCGGCAGCGGTTTTCTCCTACGAGCAGTACTTC. Amino acid sequence: CASSFAAAVFSYEQYF.

The chain recombines TRBV2 with TRBJ1-4; D gene unclear. V lost 4 bases to trimming and J lost 5 bases, with 11 bases between them. CDR3 size: 14 residues. Germline V lookup: CDR1 SNHLY, CDR2 FYNNEI. CDR3 in DNA: TGTGCCAGCAGTGGGACGGAGACAAATGAAAAACTGTTTTTT. This codes for CASSGTETNEKLFF.

This chain links TRBV9 with TRBJ2-7; 8 nucleotides align to TRBD1. The germline V gene has CDR1 SGDLS and CDR2 YYNGEE. The CDR3 runs to 15 residues. The trim removed 0 bases at V and 6 bases at J, leaving 8 bases unmatched. The CDR3 DNA reads TGTGCCAGCAGCGTAGCTACGGGGACAGGCGGCGAGCAGTACTTC. Its protein product is CASSVATGTGGEQYF.

The chain is built from TRBV27 and TRBJ2-7, with 7 nucleotides matching TRBD1. This CDR3 is built from 14 residues. Germline loops: CDR1 MNHEY, CDR2 SMNVEV (reference sequence). V dropped 7 bases and J dropped 6; count of bases not matched to a gene: 12. This CDR3 is CASKPGTALREQYF. The CDR3 DNA reads as TGTGCCAGCAAACCCGGGACAGCCCTCCGCGAGCAGTACTTC.

This chain uses TRBV2 with TRBJ1-5; D not certain. The CDR3 loop spans 15 amino acids. Trimming pared 6 bases from V and 3 bases from J, leaving 15 bases between. Germline assignment: CDR1 SNHLY and CDR2 FYNNEI. The CDR3 DNA reads as TGTGCCAGCAGCCACTCGGGAGGATTCAATCAGCCCCAGCATTTT. This gives the protein CASSHSGGFNQPQHF.

This chain joins TRBV5-6 and TRBJ2-7, with 11 bases lining up with TRBD2. The CDR3 has 15 amino acids. From germline, CDR1 is SGHDT and CDR2 YYEEEE. Germline trimming cut 7 bases from V and 0 bases from J; bases unmatched to any gene: 6. The CDR3 DNA follows: TGTGCCAGCGCGGAGGGACTAGCGGCCTCCTACGAGCAGTACTTC. Protein sequence: CASAEGLAASYEQYF.